The source of this TCR beta chain is a study of control samples from healthy donors and cancer patients (dated by TCRdb to the early 2020s). Libraries were built with the immunoSEQ multiplex PCR assay. TCRdb stores this immuneACCESS table with in-frame sequences only. Part of the clones is absent; in the studies checked, under half of the shortfall reflects unresolved V genes, and no reason is known for the rest. The sample profile shows some 99,000 clones; around 89% of them were found once. Of the sample, 15% to 20% is held by the ten largest clones. Comments on this clone: Its antigen remains unidentified. No much larger clone exists at a distance of one base, and base qualities are not known.

The junction shows trimming of 3 bases on V and 1 base on J, plus 3 bases between the germline ends. There are 12 amino acids in the CDR3, from cysteine to phenylalanine inclusive. Only CDR3 DNA is held: 36 bases, read in frame from base 1. The germline V gene (reference sequence) specifies SEHNR as CDR1 and FQNEAQ as CDR2. Recombination connected TRBV7-9 to TRBJ1-1; no D gene can be assigned with confidence. This receptor was identified in a woman between 50 and 59 years old in good health. The sample was blood. This receptor carries the CDR3 CASSFTNTEAFF. The sequence in DNA is TGTGCCAGCAGCTTTACGAACACTGAAGCTTTCTTT.